The 25 T cell receptor beta chains in this list originate from one sample, sequenced in a study of cytomegalovirus exposure and HLA in healthy donors. The study ran its PCR with 60 Vbeta and 13 Jbeta primers. TCRdb keeps only in-frame clones here, not all; method: immunoSEQ multiplex PCR. The table includes around 140,000 clones, 80% detected once. The sequenced sample consisted of PBMCs. The receptors shown here come from a man in his fifties in good health and CMV-seronegative.

The gene calls are TRBV5-6 and TRBJ1-2, with 7 bases matching TRBD1. Per the germline V gene, CDR1 is SGHDT and CDR2 is YYEEEE. The CDR3 sequence is 12 residues long. The junction had 3 bases not matched to a gene; V was cut back by 2 bases and J by 8 bases. CDR3 protein: CASSLRQGGYTF. CDR3 in DNA: TGTGCCAGCAGCTTACGACAGGGAGGCTACACCTTC.

J is TRBJ1-2 and V is TRBV11-3; D ambiguous. The CDR3 length is 12 residues. V lost 4 bases and J 6 bases, leaving 9 bases between the germline ends. The germline CDR1 and CDR2 sequences are SGHNT and YENEEA. The CDR3 sequence is CASSSSIDGYTF. In nucleotides, the CDR3 is TGTGCCAGCAGCTCCTCTATAGATGGCTACACCTTC.

The chain is built from TRBV27 and TRBJ1-1; D uncertain. The V gene's germline CDR1 is MNHEY and CDR2 SMNVEV (reference sequence). The germline V and J ends were trimmed by 2 bases and 1 base, with 8 bases remaining between them. The CDR3 runs to 14 residues. The DNA for the CDR3 is TGTGCCAGCAGTTTAAATCCGGGGAACACTGAAGCTTTCTTT. Its translation is CASSLNPGNTEAFF.

Of note for this clone: One end of the junction does not line up with germline, which may come from a read error. This chain connects TRBV6-1 to TRBJ1-5; D gene ambiguous. Germline V lookup: CDR1 MNHNS, CDR2 SASEGT. This CDR3 is built from 13 residues. The CDR3 here is CASREGSDQPQHF. The CDR3 region has the DNA TGTGCCAGCAGGGAAGGTTCCGATCAGCCCCAGCATTTT.

J is TRBJ2-3 and V is TRBV28; D is uncertain. Germline CDR1 is MDHEN and CDR2 is SYDVKM. Trimming left V 5 bases short and J 2 bases short, with 5 bases between. The CDR3 loop spans 12 amino acids. In nucleotides, the CDR3 is TGTGCCAGCAGTCTTATCACAGATACGCAGTATTTT. It codes for CASSLITDTQYF.

The rearrangement uses TRBV7-3 and TRBJ2-3; 7 bases line up with TRBD2. Germline CDR1 is SGHTA and CDR2 is FQGTGA. This CDR3 is built from 14 residues. Trimming took 4 bases from V and 1 from J; bases not matched to a gene: 2. The CDR3 coding sequence is TGTGCCAGCAGCTCAACTAGCGGCACAGATACGCAGTATTTT. Encoded protein: CASSSTSGTDTQYF.

J is TRBJ2-5 and V is TRBV12-5; D may be TRBD2 (7 bases). The CDR3 is 16 residues long. Germline V gene lookup returns CDR1 LGHNT and CDR2 FRNRAP. The V gene lost 1 base and the J gene lost 4 bases, with 16 bases spanning the gap. CDR3 sequence: CASGLGGGGRVETQYF. In DNA form, the CDR3 reads TGTGCTAGTGGTTTGGGAGGGGGAGGGCGGGTAGAGACCCAGTACTTC.

Remarks on this clone: Mismatch with germline at one junction end may stem from a read error. The V call is TRBV7-7, the J call TRBJ2-2, with 11 nucleotides matching TRBD2. There are 17 residues in the CDR3. Germline assignment: CDR1 SSHAT and CDR2 FNYEAQ (reference sequence). In DNA, the CDR3 is TGTGCTAGCAGCTTAGGAGGGACTAGCGGCAGCACCGGGGAGCTGTTTTTT. Translated: CASSLGGTSGSTGELFF. The whole variable domain, remainder taken from reference TRBV7-7 and TRBJ2-2, is GAGVSQSPRYKVTKRGQDVTLRCDPISSHATLYWYQQALGQGPEFLTYFNYEAQPDKSGLPSDRFSAERPEGSISTLTIQRTEQRDSAMYRCASSLGGTSGSTGELFFGEGSRLTVL.

This clone was found a few times. The chain joins TRBV11-3 to TRBJ1-1; the D is unclear. The CDR3 contains 11 residues. The germline V and J ends were trimmed by 3 bases and 6 bases, with 5 bases remaining between them. Looked up from germline, CDR1 is SGHNT and CDR2 is YENEEA. DNA for the CDR3: TGTGCCAGCAGCTTTCAGGCTGAAGCTTTCTTT. It yields the protein CASSFQAEAFF.

The chain employs TRBV7-9 and TRBJ1-2, with D perhaps TRBD1 (6 bases). The CDR3 is 13 residues long. CDR1 is SEHNR and CDR2 is FQNEAQ in the germline V gene (reference sequence). V lost 1 base and J lost 4, with 7 bases in between. CDR3 in amino acids: CASSLEGGYGYTF. CDR3 in DNA: TGTGCCAGCAGCTTAGAAGGGGGCTATGGCTACACCTTC.

The chain uses TRBV5-4 and TRBJ1-2, with 9 bases fitting TRBD1. Germline V CDR1 and CDR2: SGHNT, YYREEE (reference sequence). The V and J ends lost 3 bases and 2 bases, in that order; junction bases with no gene match: 8. The CDR3 is made up of 16 amino acids. The CDR3 coding sequence is TGTGCCAGCAGCTCCAACAGGGGGCGAGAGAACTATGGCTACACCTTC. Protein product: CASSSNRGRENYGYTF.

The chain joins TRBV27 to TRBJ1-2; weak D call: TRBD1 (5 bases). With 8 bases removed from V and 6 bases from J, the gap between germline ends came to 16 bases. Germline-derived CDR1 and CDR2 are MNHEY and SMNVEV (reference sequence). The CDR3 is 13 amino acids. The CDR3 is CASGSGQGNGYTF. For the CDR3, the DNA is TGTGCCAGCGGTTCAGGGCAGGGAAATGGCTACACCTTC.

A few counts support this clone. V gene TRBV19 combines with J gene TRBJ1-5; tentatively, D is TRBD1 (6 bases). CDR3 length equals 15 residues. The V end was cut by 3 bases, the J end by 7 bases, with 16 bases between. Per the germline V gene, CDR1 is LNHDA and CDR2 is SQIVND (reference sequence). The CDR3 sequence is CASSINRAVVQPQHF. CDR3 nucleotides: TGTGCCAGTAGTATTAACAGGGCGGTCGTCCAGCCCCAGCATTTT.

The chain carries TRBV5-1 and TRBJ2-7, with TRBD1 matching over 9 bases. From germline, CDR1 is SGHRS and CDR2 YFSETQ. Trimming removed 4 bases from V and 3 bases from J; junction bases left unmatched: 5. The CDR3 has 14 residues. CDR3 in amino acids: CASSPGGQGYEQYF. CDR3 bases: TGCGCCAGCAGCCCAGGGGGACAGGGCTACGAGCAGTACTTC. The full variable domain, completed using reference TRBV5-1 and TRBJ2-7, is KAGVTQTPRYLIKTRGQQVTLSCSPISGHRSVSWYQQTPGQGLQFLFEYFSETQRNKGNFPGRFSGRQFSNSRSEMNVSTLELGDSALYLCASSPGGQGYEQYFGPGTRLTVT.

V usage is TRBV5-1 and J usage is TRBJ2-1; the match to TRBD2 covers 10 bases. V shed 6 bases, J shed 5 bases, and the junction held 11 bases outside the gene matches. The CDR3 loop spans 16 amino acids. Germline CDR1 reads SGHRS; CDR2 reads YFSETQ. In nucleotides, the CDR3 is TGCGCCAGCACCCCCTTAGCGGGAGGCCGCGACAATGAGCAGTTCTTC. This codes for CASTPLAGGRDNEQFF. Full variable domain (rest looked up from reference TRBV5-1 and TRBJ2-1): KAGVTQTPRYLIKTRGQQVTLSCSPISGHRSVSWYQQTPGQGLQFLFEYFSETQRNKGNFPGRFSGRQFSNSRSEMNVSTLELGDSALYLCASTPLAGGRDNEQFFGPGTRLTVL.

This clone was detected only once. This chain joins TRBV7-6 and TRBJ1-6; 10 bases are a match to TRBD1. Germline CDR1 reads SGHVS; CDR2 reads FNYEAQ. Germline trimming cut 5 bases from V and 7 bases from J; bases unmatched to any gene: 11. The CDR3 has 17 residues. This CDR3 reads CASSLGRQGARNSPLHF. The CDR3 region has the DNA TGTGCCAGCAGCCTCGGAAGACAGGGGGCAAGGAATTCACCCCTCCACTTT.

The genes are TRBV28 and TRBJ2-7; D is undetermined. Trimming stripped 6 bases from V and 2 bases from J, with 8 bases between. Germline V gene data show CDR1 as MDHEN and CDR2 as SYDVKM. The CDR3 is 12 residues long. The CDR3 sequence is CASSPETYEQYF. The CDR3 DNA is TGTGCCAGCAGCCCTGAGACCTACGAGCAGTACTTC.

This clone was seen only once. This sequence joins TRBV27 and TRBJ2-3; 12 bases fit TRBD2. CDR1 and CDR2 (germline): MNHEY, SMNVEV (reference sequence). Trimming at V came to 4 bases and at J to 2 bases, leaving 4 bases not matched to a gene. The CDR3 runs to 16 residues. The CDR3 here is CASSWGLAGPTDTQYF. As DNA, the CDR3 is TGTGCCAGCAGTTGGGGACTAGCGGGCCCCACAGATACGCAGTATTTT.

This sequence joins TRBV19 and TRBJ1-6, with 8 nucleotides matching TRBD1. The CDR3 loop spans 15 amino acids. The trim removed 7 bases at V and 5 bases at J, leaving 7 bases unmatched. Germline values: CDR1 LNHDA, CDR2 SQIVND (reference sequence). This CDR3 is CASIEGDRNNSPLHF. The CDR3 DNA follows: TGTGCCAGTATTGAAGGGGACAGGAATAATTCACCCCTCCACTTT. The complete variable domain, with remaining parts taken from reference TRBV19 and TRBJ1-6, reads DGGITQSPKYLFRKEGQNVTLSCEQNLNHDAMYWYRQDPGQGLRLIYYSQIVNDFQKGDIAEGYSVSREKKESFPLTVTSAQKNPTAFYLCASIEGDRNNSPLHFGNGTRLTVT.

In this sample, this clone turned up once. CDR3 nucleotides: TGTGCCAGCAGTGAAGCGTCCCAGGGGGTATACTACGAGCAGTACTTC. Translating gives CASSEASQGVYYEQYF. The chain combines TRBV6-1 with TRBJ2-7, with 7 bases identical to TRBD1. V shed 0 bases, J shed 3 bases, and the junction held 8 bases outside the gene matches. Germline V gives CDR1 MNHNS, CDR2 SASEGT. This CDR3 has 16 amino acids.

The chain carries TRBV28 and TRBJ2-2, with D tentatively TRBD1 (6 bases). Trimming shortened V by 8 bases and J by 4 bases, and 20 bases separated the two germline ends. The CDR3 is made up of 16 amino acids. The germline gives CDR1 MDHEN, CDR2 SYDVKM. DNA for the CDR3: TGTGCCAGCCGATCGGGACAAGGGATCGGCACCGGGGAGCTGTTTTTT. It encodes CASRSGQGIGTGELFF. The entire variable domain, with the rest obtained from reference TRBV28 and TRBJ2-2, is as follows: DVKVTQSSRYLVKRTGEKVFLECVQDMDHENMFWYRQDPGLGLRLIYFSYDVKMKEKGDIPEGYSVSREKKERFSLILESASTNQTSMYLCASRSGQGIGTGELFFGEGSRLTVL.

This clone was detected a few times. The genes are TRBV2 and TRBJ2-6; TRBD2 might be the D (7 bases). The length of the CDR3 is 18 residues. Looked up from germline, CDR1 is SNHLY and CDR2 is FYNNEI. V shed 6 bases and J shed 0 bases, with 18 bases lying between them. The CDR3 nucleotides read TGTGCCAGCAGCGCAGGGGAGGGCGGAAGCTCTGGGGCCAACGTCCTGACTTTC. This codes for CASSAGEGGSSGANVLTF. The complete variable domain, with remaining parts taken from reference TRBV2 and TRBJ2-6, reads EPEVTQTPSHQVTQMGQEVILRCVPISNHLYFYWYRQILGQKVEFLVSFYNNEISEKSEIFDDQFSVERPDGSNFTLKIRSTKLEDSAMYFCASSAGEGGSSGANVLTFGAGSRLTVL.

This clone was detected only a few times. The chain combines TRBV2 with TRBJ2-3; the D gene is possibly TRBD2 (6 bases). Germline values: CDR1 SNHLY, CDR2 FYNNEI. V shed 7 bases and J shed 2 bases, with 13 bases lying between them. CDR3 length: 14 amino acids. The CDR3 here is CASKEGLSTDTQYF. The CDR3 region has the DNA TGTGCCAGCAAGGAGGGGTTATCCACAGATACGCAGTATTTT.

The gene calls are TRBV27 and TRBJ2-7, with 14 bases fitting TRBD2. In germline, CDR1 is MNHEY, CDR2 SMNVEV (reference sequence). The trim removed 2 bases at V and 0 bases at J, leaving 15 bases unmatched. The CDR3 consists of 21 residues. The CDR3 DNA reads as TGTGCCAGCAGTTTAGTTGTTTTTGTGACTAGCGGGGGGGAGTACTCCTACGAGCAGTACTTC. Translating it yields CASSLVVFVTSGGEYSYEQYF.

The chain links TRBV30 to TRBJ2-6; 7 nucleotides line up with TRBD1. The CDR3 totals 17 residues. The ends lost 3 bases at V and 0 bases at J; junction bases unmatched: 8. The V gene's germline CDR1 is GTSNPN and CDR2 SVGIG (reference sequence). The CDR3 sequence: CAWRDRDRSSGANVLTF. The CDR3 nucleotides read TGTGCCTGGAGAGACCGGGACAGAAGCTCTGGGGCCAACGTCCTGACTTTC.